This record looks at one TCR beta chain sequence and its context. The CDR3 extends 3 residues past the end of the read, so its final part is completed from the germline J gene. The data were taken from a study of T cells in women clearing cervical HPV infection. The CDR3 spans 17 residues. The germline V gene has CDR1 DFQATT and CDR2 SNEGSKA (reference sequence). V dropped 0 bases and J dropped 6; count of bases not matched to a gene: 15. Using immunoSEQ multiplex PCR, the repertoire was profiled, and TCRdb retains in-frame clones only, with some absent. The sample totals 30,000 to 35,000 clones. The sample taken for sequencing was blood buffy coat. The source of this sequence is a woman between 18 and 75 years old with a cervical HPV16 infection that either progressed to CIN3+ or cleared (not recorded which). The V and J genes are TRBV20-1 and TRBJ2-3, with 7 positions matching TRBD2. The covered CDR3 bases are TGCAGTGCTAGAGATAGCCGGGACTACCGAGGTACGGATACG. Translated, it gives CSARDSRDYRGTDT. From start to end, the CDR3 is CSARDSRDYRGTDTQYF.